These T cell receptor beta chains were read from a single sample in a study of blood T cell repertoires in COVID-19. Clones were read by immunoSEQ multiplex PCR, and TCRdb kept only the in-frame ones, dropping some. The profile shows more than 150,000 clones, roughly 90% of them singletons. Specimen: peripheral blood. These TCRs come from a man aged 55 to 69 with acute or convalescent COVID-19. The CDR3 runs from the conserved cysteine through the conserved F or W. Fields, in order: clone size, V gene, J gene, D gene, CDR3 protein, CDR3 DNA. The D gene is left open where the match is weak. Only part of the rows carry a size: once, few, many, or a class if the clone is expanded.

clone size: once; V gene: TRBV3-1/TRBV3-2; J gene: TRBJ1-1; D gene: .; CDR3 protein: CASSQPQGRAFF; CDR3 DNA: TGTGCCAGCAGCCAACCCCAGGGGCGAGCTTTCTTT
clone size: few; V gene: TRBV27; J gene: TRBJ1-1; D gene: .; CDR3 protein: CAIPTDSRVNTEAFF; CDR3 DNA: TGTGCCATCCCAACTGATTCCAGGGTCAACACTGAAGCTTTCTTT
clone size: .; V gene: TRBV6-5; J gene: TRBJ2-7; D gene: TRBD1; CDR3 protein: CATRTGLYEQYF; CDR3 DNA: TGTGCCACTCGGACAGGGTTGTACGAGCAGTACTTC
clone size: .; V gene: TRBV6-4; J gene: TRBJ1-2; D gene: TRBD1; CDR3 protein: CASSDGQGSYGYTF; CDR3 DNA: TGTGCCAGCAGCGACGGACAGGGATCCTATGGCTACACCTTC
clone size: .; V gene: TRBV29-1; J gene: TRBJ1-1; D gene: TRBD1; CDR3 protein: CSVGQGGGFTEAFF; CDR3 DNA: TGCAGCGTTGGACAAGGGGGCGGGTTCACTGAAGCTTTCTTT
clone size: .; V gene: TRBV7-2; J gene: TRBJ1-2; D gene: .; CDR3 protein: CASSWGTRANYGYTF; CDR3 DNA: TGTGCCAGCAGCTGGGGGACACGAGCTAACTATGGCTACACCTTC
clone size: few; V gene: TRBV7-2; J gene: TRBJ2-5; D gene: .; CDR3 protein: CASSPRLTGQETQYF; CDR3 DNA: TGTGCCAGCAGCCCACGTCTGACGGGGCAAGAGACCCAGTACTTC
clone size: .; V gene: TRBV11-2; J gene: TRBJ1-3; D gene: .; CDR3 protein: CASSYTGSGNTIYF; CDR3 DNA: TGTGCCAGCAGCTACACAGGGTCTGGAAACACCATATATTTT
clone size: .; V gene: TRBV6-1; J gene: TRBJ2-3; D gene: .; CDR3 protein: CASSEAPGSTDTQYF; CDR3 DNA: TGTGCCAGCAGTGAAGCTCCCGGGAGCACAGATACGCAGTATTTT
clone size: .; V gene: TRBV7-2; J gene: TRBJ2-1; D gene: TRBD2; CDR3 protein: CASTPKQRGPGNEQFF; CDR3 DNA: TGTGCCAGCACCCCCAAGCAGCGGGGGCCCGGGAATGAGCAGTTCTTC
clone size: .; V gene: TRBV6-5; J gene: TRBJ1-6; D gene: TRBD1; CDR3 protein: CASSYGTGSSPLHF; CDR3 DNA: TGTGCCAGCAGTTATGGGACAGGGTCTTCACCCCTCCACTTT
clone size: .; V gene: TRBV12-3/TRBV12-4; J gene: TRBJ1-1; D gene: .; CDR3 protein: CASSLARVAEAFF; CDR3 DNA: TGTGCCAGCAGTTTAGCGAGGGTGGCTGAAGCTTTCTTT
clone size: .; V gene: TRBV18; J gene: TRBJ1-1; D gene: TRBD1; CDR3 protein: CASSRGQGITEAFF; CDR3 DNA: TGTGCCAGCTCACGGGGACAGGGGATCACTGAAGCTTTCTTT
clone size: .; V gene: TRBV30; J gene: TRBJ1-5; D gene: .; CDR3 protein: CAWSVLGSGQPQHF; CDR3 DNA: TGTGCCTGGAGTGTACTAGGATCGGGTCAGCCCCAGCATTTT
clone size: .; V gene: TRBV5-1; J gene: TRBJ2-1; D gene: TRBD1; CDR3 protein: CASSTGTGGYNEQFF; CDR3 DNA: TGCGCCAGCAGCACCGGGACAGGGGGCTACAATGAGCAGTTCTTC
clone size: .; V gene: TRBV12-1; J gene: TRBJ2-2; D gene: .; CDR3 protein: CASSFALAGAGELFF; CDR3 DNA: TGTGCCAGCAGCTTTGCGCTGGCAGGGGCCGGGGAGCTGTTTTTT
clone size: once; V gene: TRBV5-1; J gene: TRBJ2-1; D gene: .; CDR3 protein: CASSSRDTYNEQFF; CDR3 DNA: TGCGCCAGCAGCTCCCGGGACACGTACAATGAGCAGTTCTTC
clone size: few; V gene: TRBV5-1; J gene: TRBJ2-2; D gene: .; CDR3 protein: CASSLERTGELFF; CDR3 DNA: TGCGCCAGCAGCTTGGAGAGGACCGGGGAGCTGTTTTTT
clone size: .; V gene: TRBV27; J gene: TRBJ1-6; D gene: .; CDR3 protein: CASAPDSYNSPLHF; CDR3 DNA: TGTGCCAGTGCCCCGGACAGCTATAATTCACCCCTCCACTTT
clone size: .; V gene: TRBV3-1/TRBV3-2; J gene: TRBJ1-4; D gene: .; CDR3 protein: CASSARSGGTNEKLFF; CDR3 DNA: TGTGCCAGCAGCGCCCGATCGGGGGGGACTAATGAAAAACTGTTTTTT
clone size: .; V gene: TRBV4-1; J gene: TRBJ1-1; D gene: .; CDR3 protein: CASSRPGRGQIVAFF; CDR3 DNA: TGCGCCAGCAGCCGTCCCGGGCGGGGGCAGATCGTAGCTTTCTTT
clone size: .; V gene: TRBV27; J gene: TRBJ1-4; D gene: .; CDR3 protein: CASRGSPANEKLFF; CDR3 DNA: TGTGCCAGCAGGGGGAGCCCCGCGAATGAAAAACTGTTTTTT
clone size: once; V gene: TRBV7-9; J gene: TRBJ1-1; D gene: .; CDR3 protein: CASTVTTRNTEAFF; CDR3 DNA: TGTGCCAGCACCGTAACAACCAGGAACACTGAAGCTTTCTTT
clone size: .; V gene: TRBV7-9; J gene: TRBJ2-3; D gene: TRBD1; CDR3 protein: CASSQMGTGIGDTQYF; CDR3 DNA: TGTGCCAGCAGCCAGATGGGGACAGGGATAGGAGATACGCAGTATTTT
clone size: .; V gene: TRBV7-9; J gene: TRBJ1-6; D gene: .; CDR3 protein: CASSLGTKNNSPLHF; CDR3 DNA: TGTGCCAGCAGCTTAGGGACAAAGAATAATTCACCCCTCCACTTT
clone size: .; V gene: TRBV2; J gene: TRBJ2-2; D gene: TRBD1; CDR3 protein: CASSGQGALGGELFF; CDR3 DNA: TGTGCCAGCAGTGGACAGGGGGCGCTTGGCGGGGAGCTGTTTTTT
clone size: .; V gene: TRBV11-2; J gene: TRBJ1-1; D gene: TRBD1; CDR3 protein: CASSIDRDTEAFF; CDR3 DNA: TGTGCCAGCAGCATAGACAGGGACACTGAAGCTTTCTTT
clone size: once; V gene: TRBV7-9; J gene: TRBJ1-1; D gene: .; CDR3 protein: CASSMRGIGTEAFF; CDR3 DNA: TGTGCCAGCAGCATGAGGGGGATAGGTACTGAAGCTTTCTTT
clone size: .; V gene: TRBV7-9; J gene: TRBJ2-1; D gene: .; CDR3 protein: CASSNQYTGYNEQFF; CDR3 DNA: TGTGCCAGCAGCAACCAATACACAGGATACAATGAGCAGTTCTTC
clone size: .; V gene: TRBV6-5; J gene: TRBJ1-1; D gene: .; CDR3 protein: CASIENSNTEAFF; CDR3 DNA: TGTGCCAGCATAGAAAACTCGAACACTGAAGCTTTCTTT
clone size: .; V gene: TRBV18; J gene: TRBJ2-7; D gene: .; CDR3 protein: CASSPSGAYEQYF; CDR3 DNA: TGTGCCAGCTCACCCTCCGGGGCCTACGAGCAGTACTTC
clone size: .; V gene: TRBV7-7; J gene: TRBJ1-2; D gene: TRBD1; CDR3 protein: CASSQGQGYYGYTF; CDR3 DNA: TGTGCCAGCAGCCAAGGACAGGGCTACTATGGCTACACCTTC
clone size: .; V gene: TRBV5-1; J gene: TRBJ1-1; D gene: .; CDR3 protein: CASSPVLKTGSEAFF; CDR3 DNA: TGCGCCAGCAGCCCGGTACTCAAGACGGGGAGTGAAGCTTTCTTT
clone size: .; V gene: TRBV3-1/TRBV3-2; J gene: TRBJ1-6; D gene: .; CDR3 protein: CASSQDLSYNSPLHF; CDR3 DNA: TGTGCCAGCAGCCAAGATCTTTCCTATAATTCACCCCTCCACTTT
clone size: few; V gene: TRBV7-2; J gene: TRBJ1-5; D gene: .; CDR3 protein: CASSLALGWNQPQHF; CDR3 DNA: TGTGCCAGCAGCTTAGCGCTAGGATGGAATCAGCCCCAGCATTTT
clone size: .; V gene: TRBV5-1; J gene: TRBJ2-7; D gene: .; CDR3 protein: CASSSQVGSYEQYF; CDR3 DNA: TGCGCCAGCAGCTCACAGGTAGGCTCCTACGAGCAGTACTTC
clone size: few; V gene: TRBV18; J gene: TRBJ1-3; D gene: .; CDR3 protein: CASSPGSFSGNTIYF; CDR3 DNA: TGTGCCAGCTCTCCGGGATCTTTCTCTGGAAACACCATATATTTT
clone size: .; V gene: TRBV6-5; J gene: TRBJ2-5; D gene: .; CDR3 protein: CASSTDSAAQETQYF; CDR3 DNA: TGTGCCAGCAGTACGGACTCTGCGGCCCAAGAGACCCAGTACTTC
clone size: .; V gene: TRBV12-3/TRBV12-4; J gene: TRBJ2-3; D gene: TRBD2; CDR3 protein: CAPAQRGDTQYF; CDR3 DNA: TGTGCCCCCGCCCAGCGGGGAGATACGCAGTATTTT
clone size: .; V gene: TRBV5-1; J gene: TRBJ2-5; D gene: TRBD2; CDR3 protein: CASSSGKTSGGWETQYF; CDR3 DNA: TGCGCCAGCAGCTCGGGCAAGACTAGCGGGGGGTGGGAGACCCAGTACTTC
clone size: .; V gene: TRBV6-5; J gene: TRBJ1-1; D gene: TRBD1; CDR3 protein: CASRQDRATEAFF; CDR3 DNA: TGTGCCAGCAGACAAGACAGGGCCACTGAAGCTTTCTTT
clone size: .; V gene: TRBV6-5; J gene: TRBJ1-5; D gene: TRBD1; CDR3 protein: CASGRTGRGNQPQHF; CDR3 DNA: TGTGCCAGCGGCAGGACAGGGAGGGGGAATCAGCCCCAGCATTTT
clone size: .; V gene: TRBV7-3; J gene: TRBJ2-7; D gene: .; CDR3 protein: CASRRLKRSRRLNYEQYF; CDR3 DNA: TGTGCCAGCCGCCGGTTGAAGAGGTCCCGCCGCCTCAACTACGAGCAGTACTTC
clone size: .; V gene: TRBV4-1; J gene: TRBJ1-4; D gene: .; CDR3 protein: CASSQDWAPDRANEKLFF; CDR3 DNA: TGCGCCAGCAGCCAAGACTGGGCCCCCGACAGAGCTAATGAAAAACTGTTTTTT
clone size: .; V gene: TRBV30; J gene: TRBJ1-1; D gene: .; CDR3 protein: CAWVRQGGRVNTEAFF; CDR3 DNA: TGTGCCTGGGTTCGCCAAGGGGGGAGGGTGAACACTGAAGCTTTCTTT
clone size: .; V gene: TRBV7-4; J gene: TRBJ1-6; D gene: TRBD1; CDR3 protein: CASSLGTGRCPLHF; CDR3 DNA: TGTGCCAGCAGCTTAGGGACAGGGCGGTGTCCCCTCCACTTT